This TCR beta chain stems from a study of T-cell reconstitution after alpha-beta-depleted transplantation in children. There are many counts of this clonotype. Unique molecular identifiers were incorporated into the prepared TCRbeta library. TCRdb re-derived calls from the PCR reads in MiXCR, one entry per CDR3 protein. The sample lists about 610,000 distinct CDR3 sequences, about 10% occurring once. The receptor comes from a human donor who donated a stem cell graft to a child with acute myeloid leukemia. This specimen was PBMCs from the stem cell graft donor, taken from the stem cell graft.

The CDR3 here is CASSLTGSSYNEQFF. CDR3 DNA sequence: TGTGCCAGCAGTTTGACTGGGAGCTCCTACAATGAGCAGTTCTTC. The chain is built from TRBV6-2 or TRBV6-3 and TRBJ2-1, with a weak D call TRBD2 (5 bases). The V end was cut by 4 bases, the J end by 0 bases, with 10 bases between. From germline, CDR1 is MNHEY and CDR2 SVGEGT. The CDR3 has 15 amino acids.